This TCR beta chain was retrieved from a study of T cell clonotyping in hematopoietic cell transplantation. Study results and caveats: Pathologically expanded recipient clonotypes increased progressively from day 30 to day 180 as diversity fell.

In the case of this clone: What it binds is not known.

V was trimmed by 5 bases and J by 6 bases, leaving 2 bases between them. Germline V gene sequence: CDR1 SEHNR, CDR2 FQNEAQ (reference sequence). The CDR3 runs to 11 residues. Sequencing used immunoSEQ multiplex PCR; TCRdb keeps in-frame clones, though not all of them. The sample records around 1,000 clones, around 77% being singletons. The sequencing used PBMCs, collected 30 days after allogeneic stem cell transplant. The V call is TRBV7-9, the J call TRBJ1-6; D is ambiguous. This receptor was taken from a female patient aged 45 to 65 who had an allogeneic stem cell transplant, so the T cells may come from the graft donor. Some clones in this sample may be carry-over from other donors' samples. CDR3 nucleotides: TGTGCCAGCAGCCGTAATTCACCCCTCCACTTT. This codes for CASSRNSPLHF.